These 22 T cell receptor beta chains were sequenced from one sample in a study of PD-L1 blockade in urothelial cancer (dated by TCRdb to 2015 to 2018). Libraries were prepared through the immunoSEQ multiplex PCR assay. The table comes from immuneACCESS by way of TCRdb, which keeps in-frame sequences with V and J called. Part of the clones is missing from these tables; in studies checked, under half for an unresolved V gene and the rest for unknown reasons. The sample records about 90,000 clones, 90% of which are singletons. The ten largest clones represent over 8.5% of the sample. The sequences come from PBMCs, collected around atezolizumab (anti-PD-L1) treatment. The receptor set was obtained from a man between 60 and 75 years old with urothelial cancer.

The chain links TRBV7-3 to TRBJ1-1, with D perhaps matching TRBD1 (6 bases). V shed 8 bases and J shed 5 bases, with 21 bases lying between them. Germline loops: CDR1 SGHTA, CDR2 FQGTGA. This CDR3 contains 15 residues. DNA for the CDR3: TGTGCCAGCTCTAAAGGGGGTCAAGGGGCGACTGAAGCTTTCTTT. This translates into CASSKGGQGATEAFF.

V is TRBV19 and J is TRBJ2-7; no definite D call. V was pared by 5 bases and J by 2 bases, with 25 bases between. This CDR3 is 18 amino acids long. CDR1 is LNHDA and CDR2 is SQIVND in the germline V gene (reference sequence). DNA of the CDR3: TGTGCCAGTAGTGCGCAAGGTAGGAGTAGCTCTCAGACCTACGAGCAGTACTTC. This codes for CASSAQGRSSSQTYEQYF.

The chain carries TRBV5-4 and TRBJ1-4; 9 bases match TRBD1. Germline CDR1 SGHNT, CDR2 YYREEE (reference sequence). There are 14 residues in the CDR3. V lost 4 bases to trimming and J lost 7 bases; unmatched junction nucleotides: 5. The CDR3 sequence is CASSKDRGGEKLFF. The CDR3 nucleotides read TGTGCCAGCAGCAAGGACAGGGGCGGTGAAAAACTGTTTTTT.

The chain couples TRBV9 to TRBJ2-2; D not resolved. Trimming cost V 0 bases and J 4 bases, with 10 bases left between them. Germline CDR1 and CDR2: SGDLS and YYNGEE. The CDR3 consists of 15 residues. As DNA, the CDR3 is TGTGCCAGCAGCGTAGAACCTAGTCTCACCGGGGAGCTGTTTTTT. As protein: CASSVEPSLTGELFF.

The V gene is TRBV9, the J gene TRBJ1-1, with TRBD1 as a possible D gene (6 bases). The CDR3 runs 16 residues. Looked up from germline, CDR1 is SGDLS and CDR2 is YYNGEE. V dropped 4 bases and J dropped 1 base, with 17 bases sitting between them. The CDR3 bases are TGTGCCAGCAGCACCGTACCGGGACACCCGAACACTGAAGCTTTCTTT. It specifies CASSTVPGHPNTEAFF.

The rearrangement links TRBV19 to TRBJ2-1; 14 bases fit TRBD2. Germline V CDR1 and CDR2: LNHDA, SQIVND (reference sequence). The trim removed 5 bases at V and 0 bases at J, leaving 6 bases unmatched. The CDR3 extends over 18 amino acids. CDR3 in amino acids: CASSFWTSGGFSYNEQFF. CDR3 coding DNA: TGTGCCAGTAGTTTTTGGACTAGCGGGGGGTTCTCCTACAATGAGCAGTTCTTC.

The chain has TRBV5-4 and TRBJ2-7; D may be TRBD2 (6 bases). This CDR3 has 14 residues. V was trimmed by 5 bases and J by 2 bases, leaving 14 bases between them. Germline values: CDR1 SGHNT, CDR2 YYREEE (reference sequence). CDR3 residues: CASSPGSQTYEQYF. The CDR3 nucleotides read TGTGCCAGCAGTCCCGGGAGTCAGACCTACGAGCAGTACTTC.

The CDR3, as DNA: TGTGCCAGTTCCTTAGAGGAATACTATGGCTACACCTTC. This codes for CASSLEEYYGYTF. V is TRBV19 and J is TRBJ1-2; D unclear. Germline V lookup: CDR1 LNHDA, CDR2 SQIVND (reference sequence). Trimming took 8 bases from V and 3 from J, leaving 13 bases between them. The CDR3 covers 13 residues.

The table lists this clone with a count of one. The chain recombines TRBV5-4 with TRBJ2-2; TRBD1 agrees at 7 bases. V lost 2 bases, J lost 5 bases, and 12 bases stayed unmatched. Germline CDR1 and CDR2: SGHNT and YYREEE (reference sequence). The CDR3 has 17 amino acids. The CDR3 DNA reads TGTGCCAGCAGCTTACCCACCCGGGACAGACTTACCGGGGAGCTGTTTTTT. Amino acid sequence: CASSLPTRDRLTGELFF. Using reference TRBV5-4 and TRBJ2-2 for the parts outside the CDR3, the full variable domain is ETGVTQSPTHLIKTRGQQVTLRCSSQSGHNTVSWYQQALGQGPQFIFQYYREEENGRGNFPPRFSGLQFPNYSSELNVNALELDDSALYLCASSLPTRDRLTGELFFGEGSRLTVL.

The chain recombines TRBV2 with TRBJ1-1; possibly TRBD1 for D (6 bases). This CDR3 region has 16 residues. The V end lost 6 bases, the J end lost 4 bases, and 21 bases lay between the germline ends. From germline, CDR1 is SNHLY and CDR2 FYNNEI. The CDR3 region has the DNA TGTGCCAGCAGGCTACAGGGACCCGGTGGAGGCACTGAAGCTTTCTTT. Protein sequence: CASRLQGPGGGTEAFF.

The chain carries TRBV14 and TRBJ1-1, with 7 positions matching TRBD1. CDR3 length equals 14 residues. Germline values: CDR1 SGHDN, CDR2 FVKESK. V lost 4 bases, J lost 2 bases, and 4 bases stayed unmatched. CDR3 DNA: TGTGCCAGCAGCCTCGGGACAGTAAACACTGAAGCTTTCTTT. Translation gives CASSLGTVNTEAFF.

In DNA, the CDR3 is TGTGCCAGCAGCCCGAGGACAGGGGAGGGAGCTTTCTTT. Translating gives CASSPRTGEGAFF. The rearrangement uses TRBV7-2 and TRBJ1-1; 9 bases are a match to TRBD1. Germline lookup yields CDR1 SGHTA and CDR2 FQGNSA. The V gene end was trimmed by 5 bases and the J gene end by 10 bases; junction bases not matched to a gene: 8. The CDR3 totals 13 residues.

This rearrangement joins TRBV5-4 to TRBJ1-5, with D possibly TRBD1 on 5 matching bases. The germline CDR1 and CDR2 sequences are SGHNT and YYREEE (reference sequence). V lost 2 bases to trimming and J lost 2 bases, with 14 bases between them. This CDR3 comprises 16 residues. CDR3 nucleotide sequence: TGTGCCAGCAGCTTACGCGGGGGAATTGGCAATCAGCCCCAGCATTTT. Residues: CASSLRGGIGNQPQHF.

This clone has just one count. The CDR3 here is CASTSQTGAYEQYF. CDR3 nucleotides: TGTGCCAGCACCTCGCAGACAGGGGCCTACGAGCAGTACTTC. The V gene is TRBV11-2, the J gene TRBJ2-7; 8 nucleotides agree with TRBD1. This CDR3 has 14 residues. The J segment lost 2 bases and the V segment lost 7 bases, leaving 7 bases of the junction unmatched. Germline CDR1 reads SGHAT; CDR2 reads FQNNGV.

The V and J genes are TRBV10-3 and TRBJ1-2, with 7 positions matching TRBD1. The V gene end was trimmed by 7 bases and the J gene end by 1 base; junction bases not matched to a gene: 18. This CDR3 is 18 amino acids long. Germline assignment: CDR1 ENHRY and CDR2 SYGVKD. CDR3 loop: CAINPSFGTEINNYGYTF. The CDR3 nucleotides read TGTGCCATCAATCCCTCCTTCGGGACAGAAATAAATAACTATGGCTACACCTTC.

The CDR3 bases are TGTGCCAGCTCACCAGGGGGACTCCCCGGGCCCTCTGGAAACACCATATATTTT. This encodes CASSPGGLPGPSGNTIYF. The chain couples TRBV18 to TRBJ1-3; possible D gene TRBD1, 5 bases. CDR1 KGHSH and CDR2 LQKENI come from the germline V gene. The CDR3 sequence is 18 residues long. V was pared by 2 bases and J by 0 bases, with 17 bases between.

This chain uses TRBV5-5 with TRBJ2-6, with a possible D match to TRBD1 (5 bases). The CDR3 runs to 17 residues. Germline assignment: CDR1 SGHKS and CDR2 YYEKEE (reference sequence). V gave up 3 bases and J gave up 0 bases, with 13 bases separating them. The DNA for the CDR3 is TGTGCCAGCAGCTCGCGGTCAGGGAACTCTGGGGCCAACGTCCTGACTTTC. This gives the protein CASSSRSGNSGANVLTF.

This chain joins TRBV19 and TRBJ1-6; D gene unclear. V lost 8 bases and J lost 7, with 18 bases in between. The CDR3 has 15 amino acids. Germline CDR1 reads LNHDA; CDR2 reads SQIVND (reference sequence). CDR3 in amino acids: CASRLGVGRNSPLHF. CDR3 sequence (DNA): TGTGCCAGTCGTCTTGGGGTGGGGAGGAATTCACCCCTCCACTTT.

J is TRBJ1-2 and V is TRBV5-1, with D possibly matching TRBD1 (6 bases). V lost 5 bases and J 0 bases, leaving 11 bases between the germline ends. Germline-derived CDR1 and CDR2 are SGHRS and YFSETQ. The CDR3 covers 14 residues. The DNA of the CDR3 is TGCGCCAGCAGACCGAGGACAGCTAACTATGGCTACACCTTC. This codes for CASRPRTANYGYTF.

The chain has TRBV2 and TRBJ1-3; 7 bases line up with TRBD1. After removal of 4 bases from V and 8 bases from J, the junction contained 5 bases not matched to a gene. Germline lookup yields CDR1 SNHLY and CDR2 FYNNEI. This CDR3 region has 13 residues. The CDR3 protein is CASSADRSDTIYF. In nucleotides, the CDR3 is TGTGCCAGCAGTGCGGACAGGAGCGACACCATATATTTT. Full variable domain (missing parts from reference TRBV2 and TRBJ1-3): EPEVTQTPSHQVTQMGQEVILRCVPISNHLYFYWYRQILGQKVEFLVSFYNNEISEKSEIFDDQFSVERPDGSNFTLKIRSTKLEDSAMYFCASSADRSDTIYFGEGSWLTVV.

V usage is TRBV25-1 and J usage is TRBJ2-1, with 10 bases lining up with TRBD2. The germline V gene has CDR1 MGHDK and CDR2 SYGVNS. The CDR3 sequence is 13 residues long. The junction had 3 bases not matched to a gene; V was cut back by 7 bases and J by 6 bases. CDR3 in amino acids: CASTTSGTNEQFF. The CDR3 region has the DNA TGTGCCAGCACAACTAGCGGGACCAATGAGCAGTTCTTC.

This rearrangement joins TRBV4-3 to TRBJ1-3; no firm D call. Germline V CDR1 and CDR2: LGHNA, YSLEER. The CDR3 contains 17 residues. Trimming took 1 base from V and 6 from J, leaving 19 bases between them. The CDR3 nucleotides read TGCGCCAGCAGCCAAGGGGCCAGGTACGGGAAAGAAAACACCATATATTTT. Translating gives CASSQGARYGKENTIYF.